This T cell receptor beta chain was sequenced during a study of memory CD4+ T cells and cytomegalovirus serostatus. The germline gives CDR1 SGHTA, CDR2 FQGNSA. V lost 4 bases and J lost 5, with 15 bases in between. The CDR3 is 15 amino acids. Single viable CD3+CD4+CD8-CD45RO+ cells were sorted as the memory CD4+ T cells. Measured with immunoSEQ multiplex PCR; TCRdb has only the in-frame clones, and not every one. This repertoire shows tens of thousands of clones, around 80% found once; its top ten account for roughly 1%. This clone was recorded a few times. Sequencing was performed on memory CD4+ T cells from blood. The chain links TRBV7-2 to TRBJ2-1, with D tentatively TRBD2 (5 bases). This TCR was sampled from an adult in good health and CMV-seronegative. In nucleotides, the CDR3 is TGTGCCAGCAGCTCAAAAGTGGACTGGAACAATGAGCAGTTCTTC. It encodes CASSSKVDWNNEQFF.